The present T cell receptor beta chain was sequenced within a study of T cell repertoires in cytomegalovirus infection. Study-wide background: CMV infection together with matching HLA type was indicated by public TCR beta signatures.

TCRdb re-called the reads through MiXCR, storing one row per CDR3 protein. Counted here are about 270,000 distinct CDR3 sequences, 20% to 25% occurring once; the ten biggest clones make up roughly 19%. The ends were cut back, 2 bases at V and 8 bases at J, with 6 bases in the middle. The CDR3 runs 11 residues. Germline lookup yields CDR1 MNHNY and CDR2 SVGAGI (reference sequence). This clonotype appeared a few times. Its antigen is undetermined. The sample consisted of cultured PBMCs, taken from culture after CMV antigen stimulation. The receptor comes from a human donor in good health (CMV status not recorded). Some clones in this sample may be carry-over from other donors' samples. J is TRBJ1-2 and V is TRBV6-6, with D hard to call. The CDR3 region is CASSYEGGYTF. DNA for the CDR3: TGTGCCAGCAGTTACGAGGGCGGCTACACCTTC.